This T cell receptor beta chain was sequenced for a study of CD8 T cells in Susac syndrome. Random-hexamer reverse transcription was applied to roughly 0.5 to 1 ug RNA. MiXCR, run by TCRdb on the immunoSEQ multiplex PCR reads, gives a single entry per CDR3 protein. This table holds roughly 330,000 distinct CDR3 sequences, around 90% found once. The V end was cut by 8 bases, the J end by 0 bases, with 22 bases between. This CDR3 spans 16 amino acids. Looked up from germline, CDR1 is DFQATT and CDR2 is SNEGSKA (reference sequence). V is TRBV20-1 and J is TRBJ1-1; D perhaps matches TRBD1 (5 bases). The clonotype was recovered from a human donor with multiple sclerosis. Source material: CD4+ T cells from PBMCs. The CDR3 DNA follows: TGCAGTTCACTCTTTCTCCCGGGACCCATGAACACTGAAGCTTTCTTT. Translation gives CSSLFLPGPMNTEAFF.